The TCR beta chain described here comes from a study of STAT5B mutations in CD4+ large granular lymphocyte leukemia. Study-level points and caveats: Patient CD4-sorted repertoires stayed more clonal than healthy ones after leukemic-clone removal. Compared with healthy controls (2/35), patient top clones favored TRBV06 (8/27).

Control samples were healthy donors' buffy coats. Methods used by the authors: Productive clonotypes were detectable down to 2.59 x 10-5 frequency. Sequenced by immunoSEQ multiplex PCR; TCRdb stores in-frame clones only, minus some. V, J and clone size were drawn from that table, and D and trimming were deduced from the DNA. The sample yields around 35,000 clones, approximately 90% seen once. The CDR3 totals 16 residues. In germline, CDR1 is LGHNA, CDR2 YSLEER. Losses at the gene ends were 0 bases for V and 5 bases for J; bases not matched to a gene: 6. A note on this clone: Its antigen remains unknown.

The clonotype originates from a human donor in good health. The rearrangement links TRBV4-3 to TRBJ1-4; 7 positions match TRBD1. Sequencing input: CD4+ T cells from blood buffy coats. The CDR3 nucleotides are TGCGCCAGCAGCCAAGAGGCGACAGGGTTAAATGAAAAACTGTTTTTT. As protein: CASSQEATGLNEKLFF.